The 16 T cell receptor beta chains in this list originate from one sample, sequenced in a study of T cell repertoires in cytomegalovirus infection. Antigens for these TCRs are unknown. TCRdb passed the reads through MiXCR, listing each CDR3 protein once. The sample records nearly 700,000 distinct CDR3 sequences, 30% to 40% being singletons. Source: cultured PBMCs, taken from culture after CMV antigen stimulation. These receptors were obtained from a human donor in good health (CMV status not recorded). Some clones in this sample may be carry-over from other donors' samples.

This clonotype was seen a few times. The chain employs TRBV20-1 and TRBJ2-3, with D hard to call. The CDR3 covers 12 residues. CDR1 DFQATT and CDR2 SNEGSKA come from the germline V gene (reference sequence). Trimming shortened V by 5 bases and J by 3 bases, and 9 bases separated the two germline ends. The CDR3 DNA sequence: TGCAGTGCTGGGCCTCGGACAGATACGCAGTATTTT. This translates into CSAGPRTDTQYF.

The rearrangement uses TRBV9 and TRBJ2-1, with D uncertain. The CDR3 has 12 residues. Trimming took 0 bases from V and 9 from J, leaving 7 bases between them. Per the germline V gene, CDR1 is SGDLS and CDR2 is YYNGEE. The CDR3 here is CASSVEGPEQFF. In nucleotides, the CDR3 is TGTGCCAGCAGCGTAGAGGGTCCTGAGCAGTTCTTC.

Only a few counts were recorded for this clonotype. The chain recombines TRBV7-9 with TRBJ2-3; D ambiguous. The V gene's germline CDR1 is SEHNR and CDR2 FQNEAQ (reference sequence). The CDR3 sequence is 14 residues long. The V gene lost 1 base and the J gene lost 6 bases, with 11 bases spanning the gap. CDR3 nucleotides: TGTGCCAGCAGCTTAGATACTCCCAACGATACGCAGTATTTT. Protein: CASSLDTPNDTQYF.

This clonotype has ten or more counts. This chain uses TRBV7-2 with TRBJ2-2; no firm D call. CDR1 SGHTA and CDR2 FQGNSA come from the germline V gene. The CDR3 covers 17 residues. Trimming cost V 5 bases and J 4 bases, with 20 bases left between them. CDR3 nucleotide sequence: TGTGCCAGCAGCCTCCGGACGTCGAGGATAACCACCGGGGAGCTGTTTTTT. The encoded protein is CASSLRTSRITTGELFF. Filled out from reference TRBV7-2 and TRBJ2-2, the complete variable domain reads GAGVSQSPSNKVTEKGKDVELRCDPISGHTALYWYRQSLGQGLEFLIYFQGNSAPDKSGLPSDRFSAERTGGSVSTLTIQRTQQEDSAVYLCASSLRTSRITTGELFFGEGSRLTVL.

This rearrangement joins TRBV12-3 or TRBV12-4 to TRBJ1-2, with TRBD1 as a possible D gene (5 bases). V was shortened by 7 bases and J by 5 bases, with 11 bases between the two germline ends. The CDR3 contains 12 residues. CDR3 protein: CASTDRFYGYTF. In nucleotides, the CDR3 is TGTGCCAGCACCGACAGATTTTATGGCTACACCTTC.

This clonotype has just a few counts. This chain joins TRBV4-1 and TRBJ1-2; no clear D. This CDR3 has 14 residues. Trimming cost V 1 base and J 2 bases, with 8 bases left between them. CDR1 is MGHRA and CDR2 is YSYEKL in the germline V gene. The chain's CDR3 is CASSQARRNYGYTF. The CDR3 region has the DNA TGCGCCAGCAGCCAAGCTCGACGGAACTATGGCTACACCTTC.

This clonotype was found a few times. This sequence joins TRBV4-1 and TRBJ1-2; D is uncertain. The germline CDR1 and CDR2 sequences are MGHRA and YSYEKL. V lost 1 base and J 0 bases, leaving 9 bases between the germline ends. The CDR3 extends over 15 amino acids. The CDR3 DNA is TGCGCCAGCAGCCAAGTAGGAAGATCTAACTATGGCTACACCTTC. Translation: CASSQVGRSNYGYTF.

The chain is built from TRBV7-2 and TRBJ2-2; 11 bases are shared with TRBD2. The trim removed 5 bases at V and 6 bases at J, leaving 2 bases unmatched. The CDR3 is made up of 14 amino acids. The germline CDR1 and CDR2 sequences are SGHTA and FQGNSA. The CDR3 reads CASSISGGAGELFF. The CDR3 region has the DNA TGTGCCAGCAGCATTAGCGGGGGGGCCGGGGAGCTGTTTTTT.

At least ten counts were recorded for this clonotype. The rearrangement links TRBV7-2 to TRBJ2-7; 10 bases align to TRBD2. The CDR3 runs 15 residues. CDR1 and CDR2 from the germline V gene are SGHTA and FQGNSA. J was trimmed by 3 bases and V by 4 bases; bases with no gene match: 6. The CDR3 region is CASSSPASGGYEQYF. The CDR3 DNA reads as TGTGCCAGCAGCTCCCCCGCTAGCGGGGGCTACGAGCAGTACTTC.

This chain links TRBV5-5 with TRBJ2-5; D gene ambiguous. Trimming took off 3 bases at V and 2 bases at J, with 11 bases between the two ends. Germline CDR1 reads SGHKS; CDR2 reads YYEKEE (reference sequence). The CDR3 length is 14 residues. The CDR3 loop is CASSSPDQQETQYF. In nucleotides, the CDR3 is TGTGCCAGCAGCTCCCCGGACCAGCAAGAGACCCAGTACTTC.

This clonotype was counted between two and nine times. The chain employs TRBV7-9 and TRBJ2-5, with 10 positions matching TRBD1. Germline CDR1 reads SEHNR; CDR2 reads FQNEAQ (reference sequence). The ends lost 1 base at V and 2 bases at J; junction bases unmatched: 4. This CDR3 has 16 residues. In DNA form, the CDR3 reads TGTGCCAGCAGCTTAGGGGACAGGGGCCCTCAAGAGACCCAGTACTTC. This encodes CASSLGDRGPQETQYF.

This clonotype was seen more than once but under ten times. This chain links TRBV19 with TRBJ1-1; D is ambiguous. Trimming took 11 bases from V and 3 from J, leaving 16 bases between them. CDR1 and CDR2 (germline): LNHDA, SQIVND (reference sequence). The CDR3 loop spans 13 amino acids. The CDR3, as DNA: TGTGCCTCACAGCTGGCCGGATACACTGAAGCTTTCTTT. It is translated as CASQLAGYTEAFF.

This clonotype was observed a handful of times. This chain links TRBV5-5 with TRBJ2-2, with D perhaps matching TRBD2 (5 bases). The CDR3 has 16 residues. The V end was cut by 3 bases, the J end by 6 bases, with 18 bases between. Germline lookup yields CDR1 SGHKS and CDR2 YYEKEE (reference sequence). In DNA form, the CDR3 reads TGTGCCAGCAGCTCCACCCTGACCCACGGGGCCGGGGAGCTGTTTTTT. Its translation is CASSSTLTHGAGELFF.

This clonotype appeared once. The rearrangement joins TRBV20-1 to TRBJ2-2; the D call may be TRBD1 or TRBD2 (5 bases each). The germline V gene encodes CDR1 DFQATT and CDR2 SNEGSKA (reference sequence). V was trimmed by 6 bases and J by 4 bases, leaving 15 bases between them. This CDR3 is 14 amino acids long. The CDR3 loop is CSAQARGATGELFF. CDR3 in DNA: TGCAGTGCCCAGGCACGAGGGGCCACCGGGGAGCTGTTTTTT.

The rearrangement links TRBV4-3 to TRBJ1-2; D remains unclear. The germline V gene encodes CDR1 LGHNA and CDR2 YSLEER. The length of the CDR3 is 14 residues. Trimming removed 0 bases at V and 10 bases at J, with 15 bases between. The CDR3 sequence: CASSQDPGASDYTF. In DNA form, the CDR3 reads TGCGCCAGCAGCCAAGATCCGGGAGCCTCTGACTACACCTTC.

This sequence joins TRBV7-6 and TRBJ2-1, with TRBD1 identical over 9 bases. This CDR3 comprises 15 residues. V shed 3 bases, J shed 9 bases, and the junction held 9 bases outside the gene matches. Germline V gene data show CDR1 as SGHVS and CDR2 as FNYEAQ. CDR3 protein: CASSFLTGGYGEQFF. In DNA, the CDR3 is TGTGCCAGCAGCTTCCTGACAGGGGGTTACGGTGAGCAGTTCTTC.